A selection of T cell receptor beta chains follows, all from one sample in a study of early T cells in non-severe SARS-CoV-2 infection. In TCRdb, the 5' RACE reads were re-called with MiXCR into one record per CDR3 protein. The sample lists about 80,000 distinct CDR3 sequences; approximately 5% were seen once. The sequences come from whole blood, collected at baseline. The receptor source for this set is an adult who was a healthcare worker with PCR-confirmed SARS-CoV-2 infection or an uninfected control (not recorded which). Each CDR3 is given with its conserved first and last residue. The order of the fields is D gene, J gene, V gene, clone size, CDR3 protein, CDR3 DNA. The D gene is left open where the match is weak. Some rows have no size entry. The others give once, few or many, or a class for an expanded clone.

d_gene: .
j_gene: TRBJ2-3
v_gene: TRBV18
abundance: many
CDR3aa: CASSPTGRSTDTQYF
CDR3nt: TGTGCCAGCTCACCCACAGGGCGCTCCACAGATACGCAGTATTTT

d_gene: TRBD2
j_gene: TRBJ2-7
v_gene: TRBV19
abundance: many
CDR3aa: CASSTRTGLAVFEQYF
CDR3nt: TGTGCCAGTAGTACTCGGACGGGACTAGCGGTCTTCGAGCAGTACTTC

d_gene: .
j_gene: TRBJ2-7
v_gene: TRBV27
abundance: many
CDR3aa: CASSFGLRGSLFYEQYF
CDR3nt: TGTGCCAGCAGTTTTGGTCTGCGGGGATCCCTCTTCTACGAGCAGTACTTC

d_gene: .
j_gene: TRBJ1-5
v_gene: TRBV6-5
abundance: .
CDR3aa: CASSSGSRDQPQHF
CDR3nt: TGTGCCAGCAGCTCCGGGTCACGCGATCAGCCCCAGCATTTT

d_gene: .
j_gene: TRBJ2-3
v_gene: TRBV29-1
abundance: .
CDR3aa: CSVELGLAIADTQYF
CDR3nt: TGCAGCGTAGAACTTGGGCTAGCGATCGCAGATACGCAGTATTTT

d_gene: .
j_gene: TRBJ1-2
v_gene: TRBV6-1
abundance: many
CDR3aa: CASSEAPGSYGYTF
CDR3nt: TGTGCCAGCAGTGAAGCGCCAGGCAGCTATGGCTACACCTTC

d_gene: .
j_gene: TRBJ2-5
v_gene: TRBV29-1
abundance: many
CDR3aa: CSVDYGGTETQYF
CDR3nt: TGCAGCGTTGATTATGGGGGGACGGAGACCCAGTACTTC

d_gene: TRBD1
j_gene: TRBJ2-3
v_gene: TRBV27
abundance: once
CDR3aa: CASSIDRATDTQYF
CDR3nt: TGTGCCAGCAGTATTGACAGGGCCACAGATACGCAGTATTTT

d_gene: TRBD2
j_gene: TRBJ2-1
v_gene: TRBV6-1
abundance: .
CDR3aa: CASIEELANEQFF
CDR3nt: TGTGCCAGCATCGAGGAACTAGCGAATGAGCAGTTCTTC

d_gene: .
j_gene: TRBJ1-1
v_gene: TRBV29-1
abundance: many
CDR3aa: CSVEDGGLGGNDGTEAFF
CDR3nt: TGCAGCGTTGAGGACGGGGGTTTGGGGGGCAATGACGGCACTGAAGCTTTCTTT

d_gene: .
j_gene: TRBJ2-1
v_gene: TRBV12-3/TRBV12-4
abundance: few
CDR3aa: CASSLAVSYNEQFF
CDR3nt: TGTGCCAGCAGTTTAGCGGTCTCCTACAATGAGCAGTTCTTC

d_gene: .
j_gene: TRBJ2-5
v_gene: TRBV7-2
abundance: .
CDR3aa: CASSPGPPRETQYF
CDR3nt: TGTGCCAGCAGCCCCGGGCCACCCAGGGAGACCCAGTACTTC

d_gene: TRBD2
j_gene: TRBJ2-1
v_gene: TRBV9
abundance: many
CDR3aa: CASSVGGGRYNEQFF
CDR3nt: TGTGCCAGCAGCGTAGGGGGCGGGAGGTACAATGAGCAGTTCTTC

d_gene: .
j_gene: TRBJ2-1
v_gene: TRBV20-1
abundance: many
CDR3aa: CSARSSPGNEQFF
CDR3nt: TGCAGTGCTAGAAGCAGCCCCGGCAATGAGCAGTTCTTC

d_gene: .
j_gene: TRBJ2-7
v_gene: TRBV18
abundance: few
CDR3aa: CASSPGPGYEQYF
CDR3nt: TGTGCCAGCTCACCAGGGCCTGGATACGAGCAGTACTTC

d_gene: .
j_gene: TRBJ1-2
v_gene: TRBV28
abundance: many
CDR3aa: CASSTRGGLTDGYTF
CDR3nt: TGTGCCAGCAGCACCCGGGGGGGGCTAACTGATGGCTACACCTTC

d_gene: .
j_gene: TRBJ2-7
v_gene: TRBV29-1
abundance: many
CDR3aa: CSAGGETYEQYF
CDR3nt: TGCAGCGCCGGAGGGGAAACCTACGAGCAGTACTTC

d_gene: .
j_gene: TRBJ2-7
v_gene: TRBV25-1
abundance: .
CDR3aa: CASTPWGRDEQYF
CDR3nt: TGTGCCAGCACCCCGTGGGGTCGGGACGAGCAGTACTTC

d_gene: .
j_gene: TRBJ2-7
v_gene: TRBV5-1
abundance: .
CDR3aa: CASSSAGYYEQYF
CDR3nt: TGCGCCAGCAGCTCAGCAGGTTACTACGAGCAGTACTTC

d_gene: .
j_gene: TRBJ1-2
v_gene: TRBV6-6
abundance: many
CDR3aa: CASSYSIGTTSWGYTF
CDR3nt: TGTGCCAGCAGTTACTCGATTGGGACAACCTCTTGGGGCTACACCTTC

d_gene: TRBD2
j_gene: TRBJ2-7
v_gene: TRBV20-1
abundance: .
CDR3aa: CSARAGTSGSYEQYF
CDR3nt: TGCAGTGCTAGGGCGGGGACTAGCGGCTCCTACGAGCAGTACTTC

d_gene: TRBD2
j_gene: TRBJ2-1
v_gene: TRBV6-1
abundance: .
CDR3aa: CASSVIAGPYNEQFF
CDR3nt: TGTGCCAGCAGTGTAATAGCGGGTCCCTACAATGAGCAGTTCTTC

d_gene: .
j_gene: TRBJ1-2
v_gene: TRBV20-1
abundance: many
CDR3aa: CSATREDGYTF
CDR3nt: TGCAGTGCTACCAGGGAGGATGGCTACACCTTC

d_gene: TRBD1
j_gene: TRBJ1-2
v_gene: TRBV5-1
abundance: many
CDR3aa: CASSIPGGADYGYTF
CDR3nt: TGCGCCAGCAGCATCCCAGGGGGCGCAGACTATGGCTACACCTTC

d_gene: .
j_gene: TRBJ2-7
v_gene: TRBV29-1
abundance: .
CDR3aa: CSVEGQAHYEQYF
CDR3nt: TGCAGCGTTGAAGGCCAGGCCCACTACGAGCAGTACTTC

d_gene: .
j_gene: TRBJ2-3
v_gene: TRBV2
abundance: few
CDR3aa: CASSETDTQYF
CDR3nt: TGTGCCAGCAGTGAGACAGATACGCAGTATTTT

d_gene: TRBD1
j_gene: TRBJ1-1
v_gene: TRBV25-1
abundance: many
CDR3aa: CASSEWGQENTEAFF
CDR3nt: TGTGCCAGCAGTGAATGGGGACAGGAGAACACTGAAGCTTTCTTT

d_gene: .
j_gene: TRBJ1-5
v_gene: TRBV7-9
abundance: many
CDR3aa: CASSLPLGEYSNQPQHF
CDR3nt: TGTGCCAGCAGCTTACCTTTGGGGGAATATAGCAATCAGCCCCAGCATTTT

d_gene: .
j_gene: TRBJ1-2
v_gene: TRBV12-3/TRBV12-4
abundance: few
CDR3aa: CASSSPGAGRSGYTF
CDR3nt: TGTGCCAGCAGTTCCCCCGGGGCCGGACGGAGTGGCTACACCTTC

d_gene: .
j_gene: TRBJ2-2
v_gene: TRBV19
abundance: .
CDR3aa: CASLENTGELFF
CDR3nt: TGTGCCAGTTTAGAGAACACCGGGGAGCTGTTTTTT

d_gene: .
j_gene: TRBJ2-2
v_gene: TRBV29-1
abundance: few
CDR3aa: CSVEATEPSNTGELFF
CDR3nt: TGCAGCGTTGAAGCGACAGAGCCTTCGAACACCGGGGAGCTGTTTTTT

d_gene: .
j_gene: TRBJ1-1
v_gene: TRBV5-1
abundance: .
CDR3aa: CASGQGYTEAFF
CDR3nt: TGCGCCAGTGGGCAGGGTTACACTGAAGCTTTCTTT

d_gene: .
j_gene: TRBJ1-2
v_gene: TRBV12-3/TRBV12-4
abundance: .
CDR3aa: CASSPAGSRTNYGYTF
CDR3nt: TGTGCCAGCAGCCCTGCAGGGTCCCGCACTAACTATGGCTACACCTTC

d_gene: .
j_gene: TRBJ2-1
v_gene: TRBV7-3
abundance: .
CDR3aa: CASSFQGTSSYNEQFF
CDR3nt: TGTGCCAGCAGCTTTCAGGGGACAAGCTCCTACAATGAGCAGTTCTTC

d_gene: .
j_gene: TRBJ1-1
v_gene: TRBV4-1
abundance: few
CDR3aa: CASSPAQRVLIEAFF
CDR3nt: TGCGCCAGCAGCCCGGCTCAGAGGGTATTAATAGAAGCTTTCTTT

d_gene: .
j_gene: TRBJ2-2
v_gene: TRBV12-3/TRBV12-4
abundance: many
CDR3aa: CASSLSGRVGELFF
CDR3nt: TGTGCCAGCAGTTTATCTGGACGGGTAGGGGAGCTGTTTTTT

d_gene: TRBD2
j_gene: TRBJ2-3
v_gene: TRBV4-2
abundance: .
CDR3aa: CASSQEPTSGRTDTQYF
CDR3nt: TGTGCCAGCAGCCAAGAACCGACTAGCGGGAGGACAGATACGCAGTATTTT

d_gene: .
j_gene: TRBJ1-4
v_gene: TRBV11-2
abundance: few
CDR3aa: CASSSWTIRDEKLFF
CDR3nt: TGTGCCAGCAGCTCCTGGACGATCCGAGACGAAAAACTGTTTTTT

d_gene: .
j_gene: TRBJ2-1
v_gene: TRBV20-1
abundance: many
CDR3aa: CSAWTPGRDRNEQFF
CDR3nt: TGCAGTGCTTGGACCCCGGGGCGGGACCGTAATGAGCAGTTCTTC

d_gene: .
j_gene: TRBJ1-3
v_gene: TRBV10-2
abundance: many
CDR3aa: CASSEAPDESTIYF
CDR3nt: TGCGCCAGCAGTGAGGCGCCAGACGAAAGCACCATATATTTT

d_gene: .
j_gene: TRBJ2-1
v_gene: TRBV7-7
abundance: many
CDR3aa: CASSLDSYNEQFF
CDR3nt: TGTGCCAGCAGCTTAGACAGCTACAATGAGCAGTTCTTC

d_gene: .
j_gene: TRBJ1-5
v_gene: TRBV30
abundance: few
CDR3aa: CAWSVETLPGQPQHF
CDR3nt: TGTGCCTGGAGTGTAGAGACACTCCCTGGACAGCCCCAGCATTTT

d_gene: .
j_gene: TRBJ2-3
v_gene: TRBV7-9
abundance: many
CDR3aa: CASSLEGGVTDTQYF
CDR3nt: TGTGCCAGCAGCTTAGAGGGAGGAGTAACAGATACGCAGTATTTT